These 18 T cell receptor beta chains were all obtained from the same sample, sequenced in a study of early T cells in non-severe SARS-CoV-2 infection. A single record per CDR3 protein comes from TCRdb applying MiXCR to the 5' RACE reads. The table records under 70,000 distinct CDR3 sequences, about 6% of them present only once. The sequencing used whole blood, collected at baseline. The receptors come from an adult who was a healthcare worker with PCR-confirmed SARS-CoV-2 infection or an uninfected control (not recorded which).

In its sample, this clonotype was seen many times. This chain uses TRBV12-3 or TRBV12-4 with TRBJ2-1, with D hard to call. The CDR3 totals 11 residues. V was cut by 2 bases and J by 15 bases, with 11 bases left in between. The CDR3 is CASSLSVVPFF. In nucleotides, the CDR3 is TGTGCCAGCAGTTTATCGGTAGTCCCGTTCTTC.

This clonotype was recorded at least ten times. The V gene is TRBV9, the J gene TRBJ2-7; perhaps TRBD2 as D (6 bases). Germline-derived CDR1 and CDR2 are SGDLS and YYNGEE. V was clipped by 0 bases and J by 1 base, with 11 bases between them. The CDR3 totals 15 residues. The CDR3 protein is CASSVGSGGSYEQYF. The CDR3 DNA follows: TGTGCCAGCAGCGTAGGTAGCGGAGGTTCCTACGAGCAGTACTTC.

This clonotype came up many times. This chain joins TRBV29-1 and TRBJ1-1; weak D call: TRBD1 (5 bases). Germline V lookup: CDR1 SQVTM, CDR2 ANQGSEA. CDR3 length equals 17 residues. Trimming left V 4 bases short and J 4 bases short, with 25 bases between. CDR3 bases: TGCAGCGTTGTACCCCTTCAGGGCCCGGTGATTGGCACTGAAGCTTTCTTT. Its translation: CSVVPLQGPVIGTEAFF.

This clonotype was detected a few times. This chain connects TRBV20-1 to TRBJ2-1; possibly TRBD2 for D (6 bases). CDR3 length: 16 residues. CDR1 DFQATT and CDR2 SNEGSKA come from the germline V gene (reference sequence). V was trimmed by 2 bases and J by 0 bases, leaving 14 bases between them. CDR3 nucleotides: TGCAGTGCTAGATTACTAGCCGAGAGCTCCTACAATGAGCAGTTCTTC. Translation gives CSARLLAESSYNEQFF.

This clonotype was observed at least ten times. This chain links TRBV10-3 with TRBJ2-2; a weak D match, TRBD1 (5 bases). The CDR3 covers 14 residues. Germline V CDR1 and CDR2: ENHRY, SYGVKD. The V end was cut by 5 bases, the J end by 3 bases, with 10 bases between. As DNA, the CDR3 is TGTGCCATCAGTCGCTTGACAGACACCGGGGAGCTGTTTTTT. This encodes CAISRLTDTGELFF.

This clonotype was seen ten or more times. This chain uses TRBV6-6 with TRBJ1-1; 11 nucleotides line up with TRBD1. The germline V gene has CDR1 MNHNY and CDR2 SVGAGI (reference sequence). J gave up 1 base and V 4 bases, and 8 bases lay outside the gene matches. The CDR3 totals 17 residues. CDR3 protein: CASSSLPGQGENTEAFF. The DNA for the CDR3 is TGTGCCAGCAGTTCACTTCCGGGACAGGGGGAGAACACTGAAGCTTTCTTT.

This clonotype was seen many times. The chain recombines TRBV29-1 with TRBJ1-2, with D unclear. Germline V gives CDR1 SQVTM, CDR2 ANQGSEA. The CDR3 runs 11 residues. Trimming pared 6 bases from V and 4 bases from J, leaving 9 bases between. CDR3 protein: CSVLDGYGYTF. The DNA of the CDR3 is TGCAGCGTCCTGGACGGCTATGGCTACACCTTC.

This clonotype was observed many times. The chain is built from TRBV9 and TRBJ2-3; perhaps TRBD2 as D (6 bases). The CDR3 runs to 17 residues. V was cut by 0 bases and J by 1 base, with 15 bases left in between. CDR1 and CDR2 from the germline V gene are SGDLS and YYNGEE. DNA of the CDR3: TGTGCCAGCAGCGTAGGACACGGCGGAGGGGGCACAGATACGCAGTATTTT. Protein product: CASSVGHGGGGTDTQYF.

This rearrangement joins TRBV6-1 to TRBJ1-1, with D uncertain. V lost 2 bases and J lost 1, with 11 bases in between. Germline assignment: CDR1 MNHNS and CDR2 SASEGT. This CDR3 comprises 15 residues. The DNA of the CDR3 is TGTGCCAGCAGTGAACTCTGGACCGAGAACACTGAAGCTTTCTTT. It codes for CASSELWTENTEAFF.

The rearrangement uses TRBV11-2 and TRBJ2-7; TRBD1 or TRBD2 may be the D gene (6 bases each). Trimming removed 3 bases at V and 7 bases at J, with 19 bases between. Germline CDR1 and CDR2: SGHAT and FQNNGV. The CDR3 extends over 15 amino acids. The CDR3 loop is CASSLPQGGLREQYF. CDR3 nucleotide sequence: TGTGCCAGCAGCTTGCCACAGGGAGGATTGCGGGAGCAGTACTTC.

This clonotype was seen a handful of times. The rearrangement links TRBV20-1 to TRBJ2-7; D is undetermined. In germline, CDR1 is DFQATT, CDR2 SNEGSKA (reference sequence). With 4 bases removed from V and 0 bases from J, the gap between germline ends came to 16 bases. The CDR3 loop spans 15 amino acids. CDR3 sequence: CSATPNALSSYEQYF. Here the CDR3 DNA reads TGCAGTGCTACACCTAATGCTTTAAGCTCCTACGAGCAGTACTTC.

This clonotype showed up many times. The CDR3 coding sequence is TGTGCCAGCAGCCTAGTAGCCCTAGCGGGAGGTGGGCAAGAGACCCAGTACTTC. It codes for CASSLVALAGGGQETQYF. This chain connects TRBV7-7 to TRBJ2-5; TRBD2 aligns across 11 bases. After removal of 5 bases from V and 2 bases from J, the junction contained 13 bases not matched to a gene. The germline V gene has CDR1 SSHAT and CDR2 FNYEAQ (reference sequence). The CDR3 runs 18 residues.

This clonotype was counted many times. The gene calls are TRBV28 and TRBJ1-1; TRBD1 might be the D (5 bases). The CDR3 has 15 residues. V was clipped by 6 bases and J by 0 bases, with 14 bases between them. The germline gives CDR1 MDHEN, CDR2 SYDVKM. In DNA form, the CDR3 reads TGTGCCAGCAGCGAACTGGGACTGATGAACACTGAAGCTTTCTTT. Encoded protein: CASSELGLMNTEAFF.

This clonotype was seen more than once but under ten times. The gene calls are TRBV6-5 and TRBJ2-1; 11 positions match TRBD2. V shed 7 bases and J 12 bases; nucleotides not matched to a gene: 17. The length of the CDR3 is 16 residues. Looked up from germline, CDR1 is MNHEY and CDR2 is SVGAGI. The CDR3 loop is CASTGGGLVGLAGQFF. The CDR3 DNA reads as TGTGCCAGCACCGGCGGGGGTCTCGTCGGACTAGCGGGGCAGTTCTTC.

This clonotype was seen repeatedly, ten times or more. The chain couples TRBV12-3 or TRBV12-4 to TRBJ2-6; D is possibly TRBD2 (6 bases). The CDR3 sequence is 15 residues long. The V gene lost 7 bases and the J gene lost 2 bases, with 12 bases spanning the gap. CDR3 DNA: TGTGCCAGCAACAAACCGGGGGCTGGGGCCAACGTCCTGACTTTC. Translated, it gives CASNKPGAGANVLTF.

This clonotype showed up many times. The rearrangement joins TRBV29-1 to TRBJ2-1, with no clear D. The germline V and J ends were trimmed by 5 bases and 7 bases, with 9 bases remaining between them. There are 11 residues in the CDR3. Germline CDR1 is SQVTM and CDR2 is ANQGSEA. This CDR3 is CSVPSENEQFF. DNA for the CDR3: TGCAGCGTTCCCTCGGAGAATGAGCAGTTCTTC.

The V and J genes are TRBV4-3 and TRBJ1-4; tentative D call: TRBD1 (5 bases). The CDR3 is 15 residues long. V gave up 2 bases and J gave up 5 bases, with 12 bases separating them. Per germline, CDR1 LGHNA and CDR2 YSLEER. For the CDR3, the DNA is TGCGCCAGCAGCCAATACTCAGGGCCGAATGAAAAACTGTTTTTT. Translating gives CASSQYSGPNEKLFF.

This clonotype was detected many times. The V and J genes are TRBV4-1 and TRBJ1-4; 10 bases agree with TRBD1. The length of the CDR3 is 15 residues. The germline CDR1 and CDR2 sequences are MGHRA and YSYEKL. V gave up 3 bases and J gave up 8 bases; unmatched junction bases: 6. CDR3 sequence (DNA): TGCGCCAGCAGCCATGACAGGGGGCGACCAGAAAAACTGTTTTTT. Residues: CASSHDRGRPEKLFF.